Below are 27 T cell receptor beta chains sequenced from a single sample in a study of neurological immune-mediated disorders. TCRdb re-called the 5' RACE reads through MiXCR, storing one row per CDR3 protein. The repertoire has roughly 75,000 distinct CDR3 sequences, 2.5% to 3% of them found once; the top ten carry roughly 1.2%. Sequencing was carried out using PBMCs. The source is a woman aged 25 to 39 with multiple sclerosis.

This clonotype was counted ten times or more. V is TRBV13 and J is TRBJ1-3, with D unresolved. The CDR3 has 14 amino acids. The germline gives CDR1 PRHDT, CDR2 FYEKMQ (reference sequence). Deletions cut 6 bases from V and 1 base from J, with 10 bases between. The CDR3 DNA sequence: TGTGCCAGCAGGAGGTTGGGGTCTGGAAACACCATATATTTT. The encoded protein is CASRRLGSGNTIYF. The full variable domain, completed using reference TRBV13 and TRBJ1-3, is AAGVIQSPRHLIKEKRETATLKCYPIPRHDTVYWYQQGPGQDPQFLISFYEKMQSDKGSIPDRFSAQQFSDYHSELNMSSLELGDSALYFCASRRLGSGNTIYFGEGSWLTVV.

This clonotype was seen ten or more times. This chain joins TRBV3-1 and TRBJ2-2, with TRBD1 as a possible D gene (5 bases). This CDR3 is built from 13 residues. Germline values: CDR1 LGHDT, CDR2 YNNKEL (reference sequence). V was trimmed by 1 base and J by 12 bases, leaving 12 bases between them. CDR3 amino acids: CASSQGQGGKLFF. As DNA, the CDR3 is TGTGCCAGCAGCCAAGGCCAGGGTGGGAAGCTGTTTTTT.

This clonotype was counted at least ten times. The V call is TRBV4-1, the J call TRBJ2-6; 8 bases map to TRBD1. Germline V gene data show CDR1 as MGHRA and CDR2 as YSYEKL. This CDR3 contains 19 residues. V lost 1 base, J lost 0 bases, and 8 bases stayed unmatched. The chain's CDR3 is CASSQVYGTGISGANVLTF. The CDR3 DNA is TGCGCCAGCAGCCAAGTATACGGGACAGGAATCTCTGGGGCCAACGTCCTGACTTTC.

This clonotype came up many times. CDR3 protein: CSARDTLQETQYF. The DNA of the CDR3 is TGCAGTGCTAGGGATACCCTCCAAGAGACCCAGTACTTC. The chain joins TRBV20-1 to TRBJ2-5, with D uncertain. Trimming took off 3 bases at V and 1 base at J, with 9 bases between the two ends. Germline-derived CDR1 and CDR2 are DFQATT and SNEGSKA (reference sequence). CDR3 size: 13 residues.

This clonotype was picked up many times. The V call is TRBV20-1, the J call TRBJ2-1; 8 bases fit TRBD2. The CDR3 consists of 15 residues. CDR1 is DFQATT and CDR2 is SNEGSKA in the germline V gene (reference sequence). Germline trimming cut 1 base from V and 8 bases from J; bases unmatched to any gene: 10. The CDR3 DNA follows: TGCAGTGCTAGAGTCCCGGGACTAGTTAACTATGAGCAGTTCTTC. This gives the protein CSARVPGLVNYEQFF.

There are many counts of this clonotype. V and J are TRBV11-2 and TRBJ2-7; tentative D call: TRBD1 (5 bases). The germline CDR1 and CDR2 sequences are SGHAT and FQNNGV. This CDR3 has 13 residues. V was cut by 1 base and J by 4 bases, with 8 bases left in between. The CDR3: CASSLAREYEQYF. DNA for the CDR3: TGTGCCAGCAGCTTAGCCAGGGAATACGAGCAGTACTTC.

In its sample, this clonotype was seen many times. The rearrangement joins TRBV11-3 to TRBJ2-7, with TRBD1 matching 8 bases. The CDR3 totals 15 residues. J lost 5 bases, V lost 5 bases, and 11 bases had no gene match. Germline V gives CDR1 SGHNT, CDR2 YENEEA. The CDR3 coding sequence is TGTGCCAGCAGCCCCAGGGACAGGATCTCTGACGAGCAGTACTTC. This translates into CASSPRDRISDEQYF. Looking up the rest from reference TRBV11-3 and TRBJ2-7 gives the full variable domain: EAGVVQSPRYKIIEKKQPVAFWCNPISGHNTLYWYLQNLGQGPELLIRYENEEAVDDSQLPKDRFSAERLKGVDSTLKIQPAELGDSAVYLCASSPRDRISDEQYFGPGTRLTVT.

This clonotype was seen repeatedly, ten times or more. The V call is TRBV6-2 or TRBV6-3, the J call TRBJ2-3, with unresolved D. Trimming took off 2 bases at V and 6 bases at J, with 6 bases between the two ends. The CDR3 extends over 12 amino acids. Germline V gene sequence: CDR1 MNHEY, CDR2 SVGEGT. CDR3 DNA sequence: TGTGCCAGCAGTTACAAAATGGATACGCAGTATTTT. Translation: CASSYKMDTQYF.

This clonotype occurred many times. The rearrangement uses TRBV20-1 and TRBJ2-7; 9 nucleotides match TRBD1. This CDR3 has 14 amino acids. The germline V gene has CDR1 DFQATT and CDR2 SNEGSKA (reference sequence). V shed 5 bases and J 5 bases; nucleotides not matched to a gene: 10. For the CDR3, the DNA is TGCAGTGCTGGCTCCGGGACAGGGAACCACGAGCAGTACTTC. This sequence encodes CSAGSGTGNHEQYF.

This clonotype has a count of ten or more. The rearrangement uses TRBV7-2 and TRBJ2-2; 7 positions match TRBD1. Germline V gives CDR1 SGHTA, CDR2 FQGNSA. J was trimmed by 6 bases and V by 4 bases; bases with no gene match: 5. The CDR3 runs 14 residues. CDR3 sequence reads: CASSSLQGAGELFF. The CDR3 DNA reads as TGTGCCAGCAGCTCCCTCCAGGGGGCCGGGGAGCTGTTTTTT.

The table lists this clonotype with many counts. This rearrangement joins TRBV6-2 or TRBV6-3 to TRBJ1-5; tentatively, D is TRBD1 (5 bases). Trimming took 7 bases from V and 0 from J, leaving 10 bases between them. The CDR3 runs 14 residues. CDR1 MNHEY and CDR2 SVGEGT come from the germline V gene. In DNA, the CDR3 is TGTGCCAGCAACGGGGCCAGTAGCAATCAGCCCCAGCATTTT. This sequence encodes CASNGASSNQPQHF.

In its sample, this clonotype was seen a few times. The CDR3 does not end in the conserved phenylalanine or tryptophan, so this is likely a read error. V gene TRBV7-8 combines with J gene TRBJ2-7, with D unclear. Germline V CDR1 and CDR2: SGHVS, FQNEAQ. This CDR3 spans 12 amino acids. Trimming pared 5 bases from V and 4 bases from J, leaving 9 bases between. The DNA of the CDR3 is TGTGCCAGCAGCCGTTCCTCTTACGAGCAGTACTGC. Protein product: CASSRSSYEQYC.

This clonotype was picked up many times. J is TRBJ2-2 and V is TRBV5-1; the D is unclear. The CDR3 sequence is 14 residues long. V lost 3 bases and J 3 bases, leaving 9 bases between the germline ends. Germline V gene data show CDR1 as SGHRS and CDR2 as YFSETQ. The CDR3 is CASSSKVDTGELFF. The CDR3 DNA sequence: TGCGCCAGCAGCTCGAAGGTTGACACCGGGGAGCTGTTTTTT.

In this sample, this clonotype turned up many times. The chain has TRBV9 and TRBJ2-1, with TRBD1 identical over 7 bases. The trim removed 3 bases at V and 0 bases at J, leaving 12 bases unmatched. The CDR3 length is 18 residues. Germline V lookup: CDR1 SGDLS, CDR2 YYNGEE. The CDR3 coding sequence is TGTGCCAGCAGCGCCCCATTTCCAGGGGGTGGCTCCTACAATGAGCAGTTCTTC. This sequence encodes CASSAPFPGGGSYNEQFF. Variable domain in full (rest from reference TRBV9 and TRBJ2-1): DSGVTQTPKHLITATGQRVTLRCSPRSGDLSVYWYQQSLDQGLQFLIQYYNGEERAKGNILERFSAQQFPDLHSELNLSSLELGDSALYFCASSAPFPGGGSYNEQFFGPGTRLTVL.

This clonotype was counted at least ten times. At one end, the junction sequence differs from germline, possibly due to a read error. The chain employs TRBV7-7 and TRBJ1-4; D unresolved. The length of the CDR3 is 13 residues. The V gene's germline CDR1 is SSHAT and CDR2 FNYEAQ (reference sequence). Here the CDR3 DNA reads TGTGCTAGCAGCTTAGGAGGGAATGAAAAACTGTTTTTT. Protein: CASSLGGNEKLFF.

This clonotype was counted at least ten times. CDR3 residues: CASRSGDYGYTF. The CDR3 DNA reads as TGTGCCAGCAGGTCAGGGGACTATGGCTACACCTTC. J is TRBJ1-2 and V is TRBV27; TRBD1 might be the D (6 bases). V dropped 6 bases and J dropped 3 bases, with 8 bases sitting between them. The CDR3 sequence is 12 residues long. CDR1 is MNHEY and CDR2 is SMNVEV in the germline V gene (reference sequence).

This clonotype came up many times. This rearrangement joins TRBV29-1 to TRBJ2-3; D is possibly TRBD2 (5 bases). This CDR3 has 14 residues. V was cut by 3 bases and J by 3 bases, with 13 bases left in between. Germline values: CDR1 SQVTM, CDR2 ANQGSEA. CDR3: CSVDSGSGTDTQYF. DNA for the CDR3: TGCAGCGTTGACAGTGGGTCGGGAACAGATACGCAGTATTTT.

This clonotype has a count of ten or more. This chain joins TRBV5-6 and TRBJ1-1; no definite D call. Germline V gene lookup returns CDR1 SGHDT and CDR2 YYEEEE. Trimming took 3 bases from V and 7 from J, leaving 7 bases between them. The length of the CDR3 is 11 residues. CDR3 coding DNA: TGTGCCAGCAGCTGGTTAGATGAAGCTTTCTTT. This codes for CASSWLDEAFF. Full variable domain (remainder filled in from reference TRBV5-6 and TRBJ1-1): DAGVTQSPTHLIKTRGQQVTLRCSPKSGHDTVSWYQQALGQGPQFIFQYYEEEERQRGNFPDRFSGHQFPNYSSELNVNALLLGDSALYLCASSWLDEAFFGQGTRLTVV.

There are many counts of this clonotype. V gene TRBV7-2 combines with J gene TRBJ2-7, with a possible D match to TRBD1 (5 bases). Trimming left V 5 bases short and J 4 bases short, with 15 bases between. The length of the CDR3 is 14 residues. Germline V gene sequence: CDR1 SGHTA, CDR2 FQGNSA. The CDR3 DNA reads TGTGCCAGCAGCCTAAACGCAGGGTGGTACGAGCAGTACTTC. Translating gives CASSLNAGWYEQYF.

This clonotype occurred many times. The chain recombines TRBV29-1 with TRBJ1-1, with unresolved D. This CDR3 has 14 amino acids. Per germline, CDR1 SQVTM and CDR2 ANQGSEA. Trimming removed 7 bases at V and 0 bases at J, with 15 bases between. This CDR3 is CSAVPGRMNTEAFF. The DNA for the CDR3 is TGCAGCGCTGTGCCCGGCAGGATGAACACTGAAGCTTTCTTT.

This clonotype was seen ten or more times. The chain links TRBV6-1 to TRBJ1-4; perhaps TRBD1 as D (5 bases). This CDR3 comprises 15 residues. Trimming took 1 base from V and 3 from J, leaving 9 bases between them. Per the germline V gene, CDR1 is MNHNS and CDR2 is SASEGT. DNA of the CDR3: TGTGCCAGCAGTGAAGTTGGGGCGGCTAATGAAAAACTGTTTTTT. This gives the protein CASSEVGAANEKLFF.

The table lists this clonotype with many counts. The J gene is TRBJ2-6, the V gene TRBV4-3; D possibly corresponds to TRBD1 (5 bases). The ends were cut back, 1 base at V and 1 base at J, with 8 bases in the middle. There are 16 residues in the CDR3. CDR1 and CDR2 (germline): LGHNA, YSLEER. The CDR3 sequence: CASSQAGQSGANVLTF. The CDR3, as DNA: TGCGCCAGCAGCCAAGCAGGACAATCTGGGGCCAACGTCCTGACTTTC.

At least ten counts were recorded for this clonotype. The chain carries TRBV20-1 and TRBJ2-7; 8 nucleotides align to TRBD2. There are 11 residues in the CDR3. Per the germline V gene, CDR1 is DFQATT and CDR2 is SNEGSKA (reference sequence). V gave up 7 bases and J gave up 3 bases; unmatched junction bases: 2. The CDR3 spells CSGLAGYEQYF. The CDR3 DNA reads TGCAGTGGGCTAGCGGGCTACGAGCAGTACTTC.

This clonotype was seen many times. In DNA, the CDR3 is TGCAGTGCTTTTACTAGTAGCGGGAGTTCCTACAATGAGCAGTTCTTC. It codes for CSAFTSSGSSYNEQFF. The gene calls are TRBV20-1 and TRBJ2-1; TRBD2 aligns across 9 bases. The CDR3 totals 16 residues. The ends lost 5 bases at V and 1 base at J; junction bases unmatched: 9. In germline, CDR1 is DFQATT, CDR2 SNEGSKA (reference sequence).

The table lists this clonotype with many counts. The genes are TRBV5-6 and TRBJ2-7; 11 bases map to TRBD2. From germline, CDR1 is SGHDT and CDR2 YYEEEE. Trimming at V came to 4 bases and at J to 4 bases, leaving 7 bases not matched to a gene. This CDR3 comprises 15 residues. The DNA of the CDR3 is TGTGCCAGCAGCCTGGATCTAGCGGGAGGTTACGAGCAGTACTTC. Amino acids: CASSLDLAGGYEQYF.

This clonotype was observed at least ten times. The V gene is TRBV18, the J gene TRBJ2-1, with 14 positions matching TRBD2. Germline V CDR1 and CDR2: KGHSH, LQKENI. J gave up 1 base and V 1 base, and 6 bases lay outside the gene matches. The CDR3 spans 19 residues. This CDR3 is CASSPQGLAGGSSYNEQFF. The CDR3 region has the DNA TGTGCCAGCTCACCACAAGGACTAGCGGGAGGTTCTTCCTACAATGAGCAGTTCTTC.

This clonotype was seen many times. This CDR3 is CASSVAGVDTGELFF. In nucleotides, the CDR3 is TGTGCCAGCAGTGTAGCGGGAGTAGACACCGGGGAGCTGTTTTTT. This chain uses TRBV6-2 or TRBV6-3 with TRBJ2-2; 9 nucleotides agree with TRBD2. This CDR3 comprises 15 residues. The trim removed 5 bases at V and 3 bases at J, leaving 4 bases unmatched. The V gene's germline CDR1 is MNHEY and CDR2 SVGEGT.